This TCR beta chain derives from a study of T cell responses to AZD1222 COVID-19 vaccine. Study-wide findings and caveats: Clonal diversity was possibly underestimated, and the donors were mostly white British, with more females. In all cases, repertoires were sampled only after the peak T cell response. In the spike-specific TCR repertoire, nearly half reportedly target unmutated variant regions. Along spike, vaccine-associated CD4 TCRs were found throughout, with dominance at 160-218 and 743-854.

As for this clone: Its matching antigen is unknown.

Measured with immunoSEQ multiplex PCR; TCRdb has only the in-frame clones, and not every one. Found here are 84,000 or so clones, around 91% of them singletons; the top ten hold around 5.2%. The source material was peripheral blood, sampled on day 0 of MenACWY control vaccination. This receptor was obtained from an adult in good health.

In DNA form, the CDR3 reads TGTGCCAGCAGTTTAGAAACCGTGACTACGGGTCCCGGGGAGCTGTTTTTT. It translates to CASSLETVTTGPGELFF. This sequence joins TRBV27 and TRBJ2-2, with D tentatively TRBD2 (5 bases). V was pared by 2 bases and J by 6 bases, with 19 bases between. This CDR3 has 17 amino acids. In germline, CDR1 is MNHEY, CDR2 SMNVEV (reference sequence).